This entry is about one TCR beta chain. This sample was taken from a study of shared clonotypes between healthy human individuals. Sequenced by immunoSEQ multiplex PCR; TCRdb stores in-frame clones only, minus some. The sample yields about 2.1 million clones, approximately 92% seen once. Naive CD8 cells lacked CD45RO and underwent positive selection for CCR7, leaving out terminally differentiated effector memory CD45RA+ cells. The study drew its donors from healthy HIV-negative adults without recent acute infections or vaccinations. Each donor was a Caucasian adult residing in Nashville, Tennessee. The germline V and J ends were trimmed by 6 bases and 4 bases, with 17 bases remaining between them. This CDR3 has 15 amino acids. Looked up from germline, CDR1 is SEHNR and CDR2 is FQNEAQ (reference sequence).

The clonotype was recovered from a man younger than 30 in good health. Some clones in this sample may be carry-over from other donors' samples. The chain carries TRBV7-9 and TRBJ2-3; D is possibly TRBD2 (5 bases). Sequences were obtained from naive CD8+ T cells from PBMCs. The CDR3 protein is CASRPPGMLADTQYF. In DNA form, the CDR3 reads TGTGCCAGCAGACCCCCGGGGATGCTCGCAGATACGCAGTATTTT.